This T cell receptor (beta chain) was sequenced during a study of tumor-infiltrating lymphocytes in primary liver carcinoma. The input was 500 ng total RNA; TCR beta cDNA was made from it with a constant-region primer. Construction of TCR beta libraries relied on three successive nested multiplex PCR rounds employing slightly modified ARM-PCR. TCRdb analysed the multiplex PCR reads with MiXCR anew, one entry per CDR3 protein. The data show just over 20,000 distinct CDR3 sequences, roughly 79% seen once. Study findings and constraints: Tumor-adjacent and tumor-blood pairs shared less of their repertoires than tumor region pairs shared.

Co-extracting RNA and DNA was done with about 20-34 mg of unsorted bulk tissue as input. As concerns this clonotype: Its cognate antigen is unknown. An end of the junction does not agree with germline; a read error may underlie this.

The sequence was collected from a woman between 25 and 40 years old with primary liver carcinoma and hepatitis B virus infection. Sequencing was carried out using liver tumor tissue from sampling region 4. As for subset: tumor region T4, right-lateral pole.

The CDR3 nucleotides are TGTGCCAGCAGCCGATTAGATACGGGGACCGATCAGCCAAAGCACTTT. Its protein is CASSRLDTGTDQPKHF. The J gene is TRBJ1-5, the V gene TRBV12-3 or TRBV12-4; weak D call: TRBD1 (5 bases). The CDR3 totals 16 residues.